This T cell receptor beta chain was profiled in a study of T cells in Graves' hyperthyroidism and ophthalmopathy (dated by TCRdb to about 2019). Regarding the complete study: Peripheral blood samples were taken at initial diagnosis, before any treatment was given. The 100 discovery patients were divided at random into training and test sets in a 7:3 ratio. A discovery cohort of 95 to 100 patients, roughly 45 with Graves' ophthalmopathy and approximately 60 with stable Graves' hyperthyroidism, was used to find distinguishing TCR V-J signatures. In about 6 Graves' hyperthyroidism patients, the study also compared T-cell repertoires from thyroid tissue with T-cell repertoires from blood. According to the paper, TCR Vbeta CDR3 sequencing was carried out on some 140 peripheral blood samples, which came from about 45 ophthalmopathy, 70 to 80 hyperthyroidism and about 17 progressor patients. After blood sampling, hyperthyroidism patients were treated with methimazole at a starting dose of 30 mg daily, and ophthalmopathy patients were treated with high-dose intravenous methylprednisolone. An independent validation cohort of some 18 hyperthyroidism patients and approximately 17 patients who later progressed to ophthalmopathy tested prospective prediction of ophthalmopathy.

This clonotype was seen repeatedly, ten times or more. Its antigen is unknown. No much larger clone is present one base from it, and per-base qualities are unavailable. What the study reported, not specific to this receptor: A 13 V-J signature model separated ophthalmopathy from stable hyperthyroidism, with 87.88% sensitivity and 81.08% specificity in cross-validation and 80%/75% in testing. Most expanded thyroid clonotypes (frequency above 0.001) were also detected in blood, suggesting blood repertoires may reflect thyroid immune responses. Sample size was not statistically predetermined, and investigators were not blinded to group allocation. In validation, the model predicted progression to ophthalmopathy a median of around 6.5 months before onset, with roughly 71% sensitivity and more than 72% specificity.

The TCR beta CDR3 regions were amplified from RNA transcripts. The TCR CDR3 was subjected to a first round of RT-PCR using the HTBI primer set and the Qiagen OneStep RT-PCR kit. Libraries were constructed in a second round of multiplex PCR, after which size selection and purification were carried out. Paired-end sequencing of the libraries was performed with 100 bp reads on an Illumina HiSeq2000. As for how the authors treated the data: SOAPnuke was used to process the raw data, with reads discarded if the reads contained adapters or uncalled bases, had a mean Phred below 15, or lacked an exact constant-primer or identifier match. High-quality paired reads were merged using COPE v1.2.5, and each unique nucleotide sequence was defined as a clonotype. MiTCR v1.1 was used to align clonotypes to the IMGT TRBV, TRBD and TRBJ reference segments. The analysis included only V-J combinations with a frequency above 0.0001, which together covered 99.2% of the repertoires. The TCS score was defined as the ratio of F50 (clonal expansion) to E x V (chaos), calculated using BLOSUM62-based TCRdist between CDR3 peptides within each V-J. Welch's t-statistics and random forest reduced fewer than 600 V-J features to fewer than 15, which were used in a naive Bayes classifier (R e1071). TCRdb cleaned the public reads at Q25 with fastp, built clones with MiXCR and kept in-frame beta chains. Each entry merges the rows of one CDR3 protein and shows their most common DNA and genes. TCRdb's processing, not the study's, gives the V and J calls here. The sample table holds around 99,000 distinct CDR3 sequences, of which roughly 15% were seen once. The ten largest clones take up 42% of the sample.

Stable Graves' hyperthyroidism was defined as the absence of progression to ophthalmopathy over 18 months of follow-up. Hyperthyroidism patients were newly diagnosed, with disease duration under 2 months, and aged 18 to 65 years. Exclusion was applied to patients with uncontrolled infections, other autoimmune diseases, pregnancy or lactation. Clinical symptoms, serum thyroxine and TRAb, thyroid ultrasound, and orbital computed tomography formed the basis for the diagnoses. PBMCs were separated from 10 ml of fresh peripheral blood using Ficoll-Paque density gradient centrifugation. Total RNA was extracted using Trizol reagent, and RNA quality was assessed on an Agilent 2100 Bioanalyzer. V and J are truncated by 7 bases and 6 bases respectively, leaving an intervening sequence of 18 bases. The germline V gene (reference sequence) provides CDR1 LNHDA and CDR2 SQIVND. The CDR3, cysteine through phenylalanine, is 14 amino acids long. The read is trimmed to its CDR3 DNA, 42 bases read in frame from base 1.

The source of this sequence is a woman in her forties or fifties with Graves' hyperthyroidism. The sample comprised blood. The sequence is built from TRBV19 and TRBJ1-1, with a weak D call of TRBD1 (5 bases match). CDR3 reads: CASIRGREGSEAFF. DNA sequence: TGTGCCAGTATTCGCGGCAGGGAAGGGTCTGAAGCTTTCTTT. The full variable domain, with segments outside the CDR3 supplied by the reference TRBV19 and TRBJ1-1 proteins, appears as DGGITQSPKYLFRKEGQNVTLSCEQNLNHDAMYWYRQDPGQGLRLIYYSQIVNDFQKGDIAEGYSVSREKKESFPLTVTSAQKNPTAFYLCASIRGREGSEAFFGQGTRLTVV.